A selection of T cell receptor beta chains follows, all from one sample in a study of blood T cell repertoires in COVID-19. The assay was immunoSEQ multiplex PCR, and TCRdb's table has in-frame clones only and misses some. The sample consists of roughly 330,000 clones, roughly 86% of them appearing once. The specimen was PBMCs or T cells enriched from blood (not recorded which). The origin of the receptors is a woman under 40 who had recovered from COVID-19. Each CDR3 is given with its conserved first and last residue. For some rows the clone size is stated as once, few or many, or as a class when expanded; others skip it.

j_call clone_size v_call cdr3_aa
TRBJ1-2 NA TRBV7-9 CASSLTGTDIYGYTF
TRBJ1-4 NA TRBV3-1/TRBV3-2 CASSPWGGPEVDLFF
TRBJ1-2 NA TRBV6-5 CASGFISGHFYGYTF
TRBJ1-6 NA TRBV15 CATSSHRGTAINSPLHF
TRBJ1-1 NA TRBV6-5 CASSYGGVNTEAFF
TRBJ1-5 NA TRBV27 CASAGNSNQPQHF
TRBJ1-6 NA TRBV9 CASSPRTGDNSPLHF
TRBJ1-1 NA TRBV11-2 CASSFSRRTEAFF
TRBJ1-4 NA TRBV5-4 CASRSATNEKLFF
TRBJ1-2 NA TRBV5-4 CASSLANRVPYGYTF
TRBJ1-1 NA TRBV6-5 CASTRDLTNTEAFF
TRBJ2-2 NA TRBV3-1/TRBV3-2 CASSQETGGGVGELFF
TRBJ2-2 NA TRBV9 CASSVGGNTGELFF
TRBJ1-4 NA TRBV5-6 CASSLRVDRDATNEKLFF
TRBJ2-1 NA TRBV7-2 CASSLGSGNEQFF
TRBJ2-2 few TRBV24-1 CATSDPGQGDTGELFF
TRBJ1-6 NA TRBV5-1 CASRGQGNSPLHF
TRBJ2-4 NA TRBV19 CASSGTGVRAKNIQYF
TRBJ1-6 NA TRBV4-3 CASSQRTGFGNSPLHF
TRBJ2-3 NA TRBV5-6 CASSLGLGQSTDTQYF
TRBJ2-2 NA TRBV27 CASSLSGLAGGLGTGELFF
TRBJ1-1 NA TRBV12-3/TRBV12-4 CASRGQMNTEAFF
TRBJ1-4 NA TRBV6-1 CASSESVGVVEKLFF
TRBJ1-1 NA TRBV2 CASSVNSLNTEAFF
TRBJ1-2 NA TRBV4-3 CASSQVLRERNGYTF
TRBJ1-2 NA TRBV7-9 CASTATGGSGYTF
TRBJ1-1 NA TRBV18 CASSPKAGFTTEAFF
TRBJ2-1 NA TRBV6-2/TRBV6-3 CASSSPLRGPYNEQFF
TRBJ1-4 NA TRBV28 CASSLAGGATNEKLFF
TRBJ1-5 NA TRBV19 CASSMGGQMNQPQHF
TRBJ2-1 NA TRBV7-9 CASSPRPGWDRGDEQFF
TRBJ2-1 NA TRBV11-3 CASSLDSSGGAVYNEQFF
TRBJ2-7 NA TRBV15 CATSGDRGYEQYF
TRBJ1-1 NA TRBV9 CASSVAGQGGTEAFF
TRBJ1-5 NA TRBV29-1 CSVSLSNNQPQHF
TRBJ2-5 NA TRBV2 CASSQDGIELETQYF
TRBJ2-3 NA TRBV5-1 CTDILTDTQYF
TRBJ1-4 NA TRBV2 CASRRDAGRNEKLFF
TRBJ2-7 NA TRBV4-1 CASSPGNGRGRWEQYF
TRBJ2-7 NA TRBV7-2 CASSPPGYEQYF
TRBJ2-6 once TRBV27 CASSPGTGANVLTF
TRBJ2-3 NA TRBV6-5 CASSSTGSGTDTQYF
TRBJ1-4 NA TRBV28 CASSRDRGPIHEKLFF
TRBJ2-1 NA TRBV18 CASSLYTGTSGGADINEQFF
TRBJ2-5 NA TRBV10-3 CAISPSRGDKETQYF
TRBJ2-1 NA TRBV7-8 CASSGEAGRAYNEQFF
TRBJ2-1 NA TRBV29-1 CSVAYNEQFF
TRBJ2-3 few TRBV11-3 CASSPGGSETDTQYF
TRBJ1-5 once TRBV7-2 CASSLHPGQGAQHF
TRBJ2-1 NA TRBV2 CASSEALAYEQFF
TRBJ2-3 once TRBV11-2 CASSLKVAFSTDTQYF
TRBJ1-2 NA TRBV14 CASSQDLTDYYGYTF
TRBJ2-7 NA TRBV7-2 CASSLGGGIPYEQYF